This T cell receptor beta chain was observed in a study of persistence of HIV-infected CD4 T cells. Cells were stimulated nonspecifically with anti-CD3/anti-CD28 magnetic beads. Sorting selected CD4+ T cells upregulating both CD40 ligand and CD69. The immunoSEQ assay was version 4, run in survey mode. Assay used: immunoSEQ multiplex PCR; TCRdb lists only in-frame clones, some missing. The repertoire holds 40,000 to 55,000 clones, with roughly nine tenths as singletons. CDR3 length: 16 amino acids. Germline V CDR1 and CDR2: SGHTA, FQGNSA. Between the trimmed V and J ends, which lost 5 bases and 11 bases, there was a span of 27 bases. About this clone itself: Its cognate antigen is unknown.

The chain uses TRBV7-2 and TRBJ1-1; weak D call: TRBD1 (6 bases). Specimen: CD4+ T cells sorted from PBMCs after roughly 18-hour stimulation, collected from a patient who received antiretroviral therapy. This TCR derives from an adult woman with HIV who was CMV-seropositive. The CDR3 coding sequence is TGTGCCAGCAGCCCCCCGGTCTGGGGGCACAACGAGGGGGCTTTCTTT. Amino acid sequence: CASSPPVWGHNEGAFF.